This T cell receptor (beta chain) is from a study of beta chain features in type 1 diabetes. Since all of the isolated RNA was reverse transcribed, expressed TCRB transcripts were what got sequenced. The protocol was immunoSEQ multiplex PCR, while the TCRdb copy is restricted to in-frame clones and leaves out a portion. The sample yields 250,000 to 300,000 clones, roughly an eighth seen once. With 6 bases removed from V and 5 bases from J, the gap between germline ends came to 15 bases. This CDR3 comprises 14 residues. Germline V lookup: CDR1 SGHDT, CDR2 YYEEEE. A word on this clone: Antigen specificity is unknown.

Study-wide results and caveats: All four CD4+ subsets of Type 1 diabetes patients contained TCRB CDR3s that were moderately but significantly shorter.

This clonotype was obtained from a man younger than 45 with type 1 diabetes. The chain combines TRBV5-6 with TRBJ2-1, with TRBD1 as a possible D gene (5 bases). Sequenced material: naive CD4+ T cells from blood. CDR3: CASTWWGRNNEQFF. As DNA, the CDR3 is TGTGCCAGCACCTGGTGGGGCCGAAACAATGAGCAGTTCTTC.